These T cell receptor beta chains were read from a single sample in a study of spatial heterogeneity in lung cancer. TCRdb re-analysed the 5' RACE reads in MiXCR, keeping a single row per CDR3 protein. The data show some 21,000 distinct CDR3 sequences, with approximately 4.6% seen just once and less than 8% held by the top ten. The sequencing used PBMCs, collected at surgery. These receptors all come from a male donor with early-stage non-small cell lung cancer. Each CDR3 is given with its conserved first and last residue. Each record gives: V gene, J gene, clone size, D gene, CDR3 protein, CDR3 DNA. The D gene is left open where the match is weak. The size field reads once, few, many or a size class.

V: TRBV6-1
J: TRBJ1-4
size: few
D: .
CDR3: CASNGGPSFEKLFF
DNA: TGTGCCAGCAACGGGGGGCCCAGCTTTGAAAAACTGTTTTTT

V: TRBV28
J: TRBJ1-1
size: many
D: .
CDR3: CASSLRGNSEAFF
DNA: TGTGCCAGCAGTTTGCGAGGGAACTCTGAAGCTTTCTTT

V: TRBV7-2
J: TRBJ2-4
size: many
D: .
CDR3: CASSPTENIQYF
DNA: TGTGCCAGCAGCCCAACAGAAAACATTCAGTACTTC

V: TRBV27
J: TRBJ2-3
size: many
D: TRBD1
CDR3: CASRPQGASTDTQYF
DNA: TGTGCCAGCAGACCACAGGGGGCTAGCACAGATACGCAGTATTTT

V: TRBV6-5
J: TRBJ2-3
size: medium-sized
D: .
CDR3: CASSYSIQGYTDTQYF
DNA: TGTGCCAGCAGTTACTCGATACAGGGATACACAGATACGCAGTATTTT

V: TRBV7-8
J: TRBJ1-6
size: many
D: TRBD1
CDR3: CASSLGDSSYNSPLHF
DNA: TGTGCCAGCAGCTTAGGGGACAGCTCCTATAATTCACCCCTCCACTTT

V: TRBV7-2
J: TRBJ1-2
size: many
D: TRBD1
CDR3: CASSYSPGQGPVGYTF
DNA: TGTGCCAGCAGCTATTCCCCTGGACAGGGCCCCGTTGGCTACACCTTC

V: TRBV5-1
J: TRBJ1-2
size: many
D: .
CDR3: CASSLEGGYGYTF
DNA: TGCGCCAGCAGCTTGGAGGGCGGCTATGGCTACACCTTC

V: TRBV5-1
J: TRBJ2-1
size: many
D: TRBD1
CDR3: CASSFTGVMGNEQFF
DNA: TGCGCCAGCAGCTTTACAGGGGTTATGGGCAATGAGCAGTTCTTC

V: TRBV20-1
J: TRBJ2-5
size: many
D: .
CDR3: CSARKDSEVGTQYF
DNA: TGCAGTGCTAGAAAGGACAGTGAGGTTGGGACCCAGTACTTC

V: TRBV6-2/TRBV6-3
J: TRBJ2-7
size: many
D: .
CDR3: CASSYGGGAYEQYF
DNA: TGTGCCAGCAGTTATGGGGGAGGTGCCTACGAGCAGTACTTC

V: TRBV7-9
J: TRBJ2-1
size: many
D: TRBD1
CDR3: CASSPTGSIEQFF
DNA: TGTGCCAGCAGCCCGACAGGGAGTATTGAGCAGTTCTTC

V: TRBV28
J: TRBJ2-7
size: medium-sized
D: TRBD1
CDR3: CASSPSSGGSDEQYF
DNA: TGTGCCAGCAGTCCCTCATCAGGGGGCAGCGACGAGCAGTACTTC

V: TRBV5-1
J: TRBJ2-3
size: many
D: .
CDR3: CASSLTGTDTQYF
DNA: TGCGCCAGCAGCTTGACTGGAACAGATACGCAGTATTTT

V: TRBV2
J: TRBJ2-6
size: many
D: .
CDR3: CASSLTTGASGANVLTF
DNA: TGTGCCAGCAGCCTGACCACGGGGGCTTCTGGGGCCAACGTCCTGACTTTC

V: TRBV27
J: TRBJ1-1
size: many
D: .
CDR3: CASSPPRHTNTEAFF
DNA: TGTGCCAGCAGTCCACCCCGGCACACGAACACTGAAGCTTTCTTT

V: TRBV5-4
J: TRBJ2-5
size: many
D: .
CDR3: CASSFPERQETQYF
DNA: TGTGCCAGCAGCTTCCCGGAGAGGCAAGAGACCCAGTACTTC

V: TRBV7-9
J: TRBJ2-1
size: medium-sized
D: .
CDR3: CASSLGGEQFF
DNA: TGTGCCAGCAGCTTAGGAGGGGAGCAGTTCTTC

V: TRBV27
J: TRBJ1-1
size: many
D: .
CDR3: CASSYTVTANTEAFF
DNA: TGTGCCAGCAGTTATACAGTGACAGCGAACACTGAAGCTTTCTTT

V: TRBV7-2
J: TRBJ2-7
size: many
D: .
CDR3: CASSPTGLSSYEQYF
DNA: TGTGCCAGCAGTCCAACCGGGCTCAGCTCCTACGAGCAGTACTTC

V: TRBV12-3/TRBV12-4
J: TRBJ2-1
size: many
D: TRBD2
CDR3: CASSGLAVFNEQFF
DNA: TGTGCCAGCAGTGGACTAGCGGTTTTTAATGAGCAGTTCTTC

V: TRBV28
J: TRBJ2-7
size: many
D: TRBD1
CDR3: CASSPSDRWSSYEQYF
DNA: TGTGCCAGCAGTCCCTCGGACAGGTGGAGCTCCTACGAGCAGTACTTC

V: TRBV3-1
J: TRBJ2-1
size: many
D: .
CDR3: CASSPGRVKGLDEQFF
DNA: TGTGCCAGCAGCCCTGGCCGGGTTAAGGGTTTGGATGAGCAGTTCTTC

V: TRBV4-3
J: TRBJ2-3
size: many
D: .
CDR3: CASSQEVGLGFSDTQYF
DNA: TGCGCCAGCAGCCAAGAAGTAGGTCTCGGTTTTTCAGATACGCAGTATTTT

V: TRBV7-9
J: TRBJ2-3
size: few
D: TRBD2
CDR3: CASRRGADTQYF
DNA: TGTGCCAGCAGGCGGGGGGCCGATACGCAGTATTTT

V: TRBV7-8
J: TRBJ2-1
size: few
D: .
CDR3: CASSLANSYNEQFF
DNA: TGTGCCAGCAGCTTAGCGAACTCCTACAATGAGCAGTTCTTC

V: TRBV27
J: TRBJ2-2
size: many
D: .
CDR3: CPGRDTNTGELFF
DNA: TGTCCGGGCCGGGACACCAACACCGGGGAGCTGTTTTTT